The subject of this entry is one T cell receptor beta chain. The source of the sample is a study of regulatory and conventional T cells in RAG deficiency. TCRdb's copy holds only in-frame clones and misses some; the assay was immunoSEQ multiplex PCR. The profile shows some 28,000 clones, 75% to 95% of them singletons. The V gene lost 4 bases and the J gene lost 5 bases, with 17 bases spanning the gap. The germline V gene has CDR1 SGHTA and CDR2 FQGNSA. The CDR3 totals 15 residues. Genomic DNA came from blood regulatory T cells gated CD4+ CD25-high CD127-low. Another study also made use of these data, one on regulatory T cells. As reported in that work: The PCR used 52 TRBV and 13 TRBJ primers.

The rearrangement links TRBV7-2 to TRBJ1-2; D uncertain. The sequence derives from a human donor in good health. Sequencing was done on a sample of Tregs sorted from blood. The chain's CDR3 is CASSYRLTQPYGYTF. CDR3 sequence (DNA): TGTGCCAGCAGCTACCGTCTCACACAGCCTTATGGCTACACCTTC.